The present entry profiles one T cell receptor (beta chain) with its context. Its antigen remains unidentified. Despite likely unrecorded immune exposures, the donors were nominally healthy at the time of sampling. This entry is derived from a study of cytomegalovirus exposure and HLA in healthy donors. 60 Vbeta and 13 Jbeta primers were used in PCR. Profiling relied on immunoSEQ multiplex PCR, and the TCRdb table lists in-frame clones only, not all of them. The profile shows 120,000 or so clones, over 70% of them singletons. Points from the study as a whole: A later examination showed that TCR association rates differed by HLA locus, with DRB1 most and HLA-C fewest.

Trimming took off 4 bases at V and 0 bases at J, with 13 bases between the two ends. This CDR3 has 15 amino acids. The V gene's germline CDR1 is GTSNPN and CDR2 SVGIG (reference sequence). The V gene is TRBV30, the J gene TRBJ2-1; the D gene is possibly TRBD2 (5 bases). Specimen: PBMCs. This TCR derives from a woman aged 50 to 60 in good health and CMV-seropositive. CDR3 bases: TGTGCCTGGATCGTCCAAGGGAGCTCCTACAATGAGCAGTTCTTC. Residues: CAWIVQGSSYNEQFF.